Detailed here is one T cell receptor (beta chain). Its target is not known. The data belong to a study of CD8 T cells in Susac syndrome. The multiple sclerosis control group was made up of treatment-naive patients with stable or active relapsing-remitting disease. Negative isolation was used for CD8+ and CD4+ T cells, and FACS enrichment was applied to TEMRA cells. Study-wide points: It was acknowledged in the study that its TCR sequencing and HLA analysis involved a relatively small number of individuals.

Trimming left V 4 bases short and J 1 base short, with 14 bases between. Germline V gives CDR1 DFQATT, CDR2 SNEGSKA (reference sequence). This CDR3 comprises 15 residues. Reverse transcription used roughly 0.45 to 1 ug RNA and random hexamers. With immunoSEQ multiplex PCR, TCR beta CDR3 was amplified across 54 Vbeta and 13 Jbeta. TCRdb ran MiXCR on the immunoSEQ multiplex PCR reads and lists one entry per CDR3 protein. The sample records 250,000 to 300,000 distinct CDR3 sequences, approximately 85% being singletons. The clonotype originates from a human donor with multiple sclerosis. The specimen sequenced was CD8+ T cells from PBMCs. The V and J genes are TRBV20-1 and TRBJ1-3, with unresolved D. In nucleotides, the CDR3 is TGCAGTGCTACCACGGGATCCCAATCTGGAAACACCATATATTTT. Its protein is CSATTGSQSGNTIYF.